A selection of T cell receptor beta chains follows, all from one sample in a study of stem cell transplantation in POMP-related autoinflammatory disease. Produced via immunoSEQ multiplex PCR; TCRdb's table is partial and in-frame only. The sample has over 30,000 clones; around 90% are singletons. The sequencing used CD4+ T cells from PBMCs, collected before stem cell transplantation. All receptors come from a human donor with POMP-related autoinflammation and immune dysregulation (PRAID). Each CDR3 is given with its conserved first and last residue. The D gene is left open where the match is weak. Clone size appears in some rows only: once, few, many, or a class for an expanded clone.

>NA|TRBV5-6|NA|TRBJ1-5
CASSWGRKPQPQHF
TGTGCCAGCAGCTGGGGACGGAAGCCACAGCCCCAGCATTTT
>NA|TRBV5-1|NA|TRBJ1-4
CASSFGVPNEKLFF
TGCGCCAGCAGCTTCGGGGTTCCTAATGAAAAACTGTTTTTT
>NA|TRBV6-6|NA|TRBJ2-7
CASSYARGHAGYEQYF
TGTGCCAGCAGTTACGCTCGGGGCCACGCGGGCTACGAGCAGTACTTC
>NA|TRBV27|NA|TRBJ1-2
CASSLRGLRAGYTF
TGTGCCAGCAGTTTACGGGGCCTAAGGGCAGGCTACACCTTC
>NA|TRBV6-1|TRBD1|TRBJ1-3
CASSHRGGNTIYF
TGTGCCAGCAGCCACAGGGGAGGAAACACCATATATTTT
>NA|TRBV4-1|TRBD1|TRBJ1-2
CASSQDERQGYGYTF
TGCGCCAGCAGCCAAGACGAGAGACAGGGGTATGGCTACACCTTC
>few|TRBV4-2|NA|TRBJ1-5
CASSQEKQRGQPQHF
TGTGCCAGCAGCCAAGAGAAGCAGAGGGGTCAGCCCCAGCATTTT
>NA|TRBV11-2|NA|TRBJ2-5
CASSPGLSQETQYF
TGTGCCAGCAGCCCCGGACTATCCCAAGAGACCCAGTACTTC
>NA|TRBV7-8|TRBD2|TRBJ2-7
CASSRISGGEQYF
TGTGCCAGCAGCCGTATTAGCGGGGGCGAGCAGTACTTC
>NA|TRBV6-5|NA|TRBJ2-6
CASSYSLYSGANVLTF
TGTGCCAGCAGTTACTCGCTGTACTCTGGGGCCAACGTCCTGACTTTC
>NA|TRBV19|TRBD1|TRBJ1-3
CASRSTGTGNTIYF
TGTGCCAGTAGGTCGACAGGGACTGGAAACACCATATATTTT
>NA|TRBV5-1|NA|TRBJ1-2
CASSLEGWQEGTYGYTF
TGCGCCAGCAGCTTGGAGGGTTGGCAGGAGGGGACCTATGGCTACACCTTC
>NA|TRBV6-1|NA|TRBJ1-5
CATRQVGNQPQHF
TGTGCCACTCGACAGGTGGGAAATCAGCCCCAGCATTTT
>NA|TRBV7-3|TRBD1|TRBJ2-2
CASSFTGGNTGELFF
TGTGCCAGCAGCTTTACAGGGGGAAACACCGGGGAGCTGTTTTTT
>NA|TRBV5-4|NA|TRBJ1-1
CASSEPTGLGNTEAFF
TGTGCCAGCAGCGAACCGACAGGACTAGGGAACACTGAAGCTTTCTTT
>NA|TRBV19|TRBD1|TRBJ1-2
CASSMGDRVDYGYTF
TGTGCCAGTAGTATGGGGGACAGGGTTGACTATGGCTACACCTTC
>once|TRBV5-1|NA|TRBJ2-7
CASTLGSASSYEQYF
TGCGCCAGCACTCTTGGGTCCGCGAGCTCCTACGAGCAGTACTTC
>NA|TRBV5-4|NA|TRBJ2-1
CASTVGGSSYNEQFF
TGTGCCAGCACCGTTGGTGGGAGCTCCTACAATGAGCAGTTCTTC
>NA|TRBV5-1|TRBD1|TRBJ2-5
CASSPAGQGARRETQYF
TGCGCCAGCAGCCCCGCTGGACAGGGGGCTCGTAGGGAGACCCAGTACTTC
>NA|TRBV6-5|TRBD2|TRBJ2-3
CASSSVAGATDTQYF
TGTGCCAGCAGTTCTGTAGCGGGCGCAACAGATACGCAGTATTTT
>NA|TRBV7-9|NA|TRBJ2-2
CASSRWAANTGELFF
TGTGCCAGCAGCCGCTGGGCCGCGAACACCGGGGAGCTGTTTTTT
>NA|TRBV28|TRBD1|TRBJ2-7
CASSLRGQGGSYEQYF
TGTGCCAGCAGTTTAAGGGGACAGGGGGGATCCTACGAGCAGTACTTC
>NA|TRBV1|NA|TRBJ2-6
CTSKQGSGANVLTF
TGCACCAGCAAACAGGGTTCCGGGGCCAACGTCCTGACTTTC
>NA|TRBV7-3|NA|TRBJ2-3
CASSLNPTDTQYF
TGTGCCAGCAGCTTAAATCCCACAGATACGCAGTATTTT
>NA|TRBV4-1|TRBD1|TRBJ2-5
CASSQTDRGLFVQETQYF
TGCGCCAGCAGCCAAACGGACAGGGGGCTATTCGTCCAAGAGACCCAGTACTTC
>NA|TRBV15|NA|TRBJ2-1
CATSRVPFGAIYNEQFF
TGTGCCACCAGCAGAGTCCCCTTCGGAGCGATCTACAATGAGCAGTTCTTC
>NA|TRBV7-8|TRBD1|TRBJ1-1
CASSFIDRGNTEAFF
TGTGCCAGCAGCTTTATAGACAGGGGGAACACTGAAGCTTTCTTT
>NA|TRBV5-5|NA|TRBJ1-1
CASSLGQVAFF
TGTGCCAGCAGCTTGGGACAGGTGGCTTTCTTT
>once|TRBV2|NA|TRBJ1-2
CASSPQGTSLSNYGYTF
TGTGCCAGCAGCCCCCAGGGTACCTCGCTTTCTAACTATGGCTACACCTTC
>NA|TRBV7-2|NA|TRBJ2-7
CASSLRGRATYEQYF
TGTGCCAGCAGCTTACGGGGCAGGGCGACCTACGAGCAGTACTTC
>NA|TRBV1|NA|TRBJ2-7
CTSSQDQGTGGYEQYF
TGCACCAGCAGCCAAGATCAAGGGACAGGGGGATACGAGCAGTACTTC
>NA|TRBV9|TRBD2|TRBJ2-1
CASSLLAGDYNEQFF
TGTGCCAGCAGCCTTCTAGCGGGAGACTACAATGAGCAGTTCTTC
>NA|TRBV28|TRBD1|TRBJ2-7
CASSPRDRIYEQYF
TGTGCCAGCAGTCCCCGGGACAGGATCTACGAGCAGTACTTC
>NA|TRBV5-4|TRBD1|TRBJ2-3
CASSTRQGTDTQYF
TGTGCCAGCAGCACACGACAGGGTACAGATACGCAGTATTTT
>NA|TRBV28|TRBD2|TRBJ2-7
CASSSDREGAYEQYF
TGTGCCAGCAGTTCAGACCGGGAGGGAGCCTACGAGCAGTACTTC
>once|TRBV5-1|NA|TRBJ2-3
CASSLGGTGTDTQYF
TGCGCCAGCAGCTTGGGTGGGACCGGGACAGATACGCAGTATTTT
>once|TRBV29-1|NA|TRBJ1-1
CSVGRVLGDTEAFF
TGCAGCGTTGGGCGGGTGTTGGGGGACACTGAAGCTTTCTTT
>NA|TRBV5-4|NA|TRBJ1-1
CASSVTGGMNTEAFF
TGTGCCAGCAGCGTTACAGGCGGTATGAACACTGAAGCTTTCTTT
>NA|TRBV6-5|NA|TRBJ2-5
CASSYDPGRKTQYF
TGTGCCAGCAGTTACGATCCGGGGAGAAAGACCCAGTACTTC
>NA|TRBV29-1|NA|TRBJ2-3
CSVVSTSKDTQYF
TGCAGCGTTGTGTCGACTAGTAAAGATACGCAGTATTTT
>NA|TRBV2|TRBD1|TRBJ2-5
CASSGDRAQETQYF
TGTGCCAGCAGTGGGGACAGGGCACAGGAGACCCAGTACTTC
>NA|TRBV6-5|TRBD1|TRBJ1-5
CASSWTGSQPQHF
TGTGCCAGCTCTTGGACAGGGAGCCAGCCCCAGCATTTT
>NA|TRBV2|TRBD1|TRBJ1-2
CASSDPGGYGYTF
TGTGCCAGCAGTGATCCAGGGGGATATGGCTACACCTTC
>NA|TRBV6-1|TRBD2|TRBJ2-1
CASIRTRYNEQFF
TGTGCCAGCATTCGGACTAGGTACAATGAGCAGTTCTTC
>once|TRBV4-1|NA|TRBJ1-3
CASSQADRGNTIYF
TGCGCCAGCAGCCAAGCAGACAGAGGAAACACCATATATTTT
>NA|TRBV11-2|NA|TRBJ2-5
CASSFVGARETQYF
TGTGCCAGCAGCTTTGTGGGGGCGCGAGAGACCCAGTACTTC
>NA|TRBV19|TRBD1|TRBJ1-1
CASSIRLGQGSNTEAFF
TGTGCCAGTAGTATAAGGTTGGGACAGGGGTCGAACACTGAAGCTTTCTTT
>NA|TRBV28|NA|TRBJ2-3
CASSSPSGVQFTDTQYF
TGTGCCAGCAGTTCCCCCTCCGGTGTACAGTTCACAGATACGCAGTATTTT